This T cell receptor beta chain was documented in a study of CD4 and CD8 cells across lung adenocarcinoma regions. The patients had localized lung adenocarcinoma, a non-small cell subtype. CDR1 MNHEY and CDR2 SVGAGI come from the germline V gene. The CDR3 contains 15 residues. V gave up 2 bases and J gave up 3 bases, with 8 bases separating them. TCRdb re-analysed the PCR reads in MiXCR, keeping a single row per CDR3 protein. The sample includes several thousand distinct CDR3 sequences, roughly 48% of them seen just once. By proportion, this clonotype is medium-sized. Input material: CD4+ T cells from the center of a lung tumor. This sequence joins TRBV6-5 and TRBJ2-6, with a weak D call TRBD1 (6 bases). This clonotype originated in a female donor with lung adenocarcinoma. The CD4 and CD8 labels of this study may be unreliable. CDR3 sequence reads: CASSYRGYGANVLTF. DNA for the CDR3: TGTGCCAGCAGTTACAGGGGGTATGGGGCCAACGTCCTGACTTTC.